Each of the 3 T cell receptor beta chains below was sequenced from the same sample in a study of cytomegalovirus exposure and HLA in healthy donors. The PCR was carried out with 60 Vbeta primers and 13 Jbeta primers. Libraries were prepared by immunoSEQ multiplex PCR; TCRdb keeps only in-frame clonotypes and omits some of them. The data contain 95,000 to 150,000 clones, about four fifths of them singletons. Sequencing used PBMCs. Receptor source: a female donor in good health and CMV-seropositive.

The V and J genes are TRBV6-6 and TRBJ1-5; 9 bases fit TRBD1. V lost 2 bases to trimming and J lost 4 bases; unmatched junction nucleotides: 3. Germline CDR1 reads MNHNY; CDR2 reads SVGAGI (reference sequence). CDR3 length: 15 amino acids. The CDR3 DNA is TGTGCCAGCAGTTACCCTGGGACAGGGAATCAGCCCCAGCATTTT. Amino acid sequence: CASSYPGTGNQPQHF.

This chain joins TRBV2 and TRBJ2-7, with 12 nucleotides matching TRBD1. The CDR3 has 13 residues. V trimming: 7 bases; J trimming: 6 bases; junction bases outside the gene matches: 4. Germline V gene lookup returns CDR1 SNHLY and CDR2 FYNNEI. This CDR3 is CASTGQGALEQYF. The CDR3 DNA follows: TGTGCCAGCACGGGACAGGGGGCTCTCGAGCAGTACTTC.

V is TRBV5-4 and J is TRBJ2-7; perhaps TRBD1 as D (6 bases). V lost 0 bases to trimming and J lost 4 bases, with 14 bases between them. The CDR3 totals 15 residues. Looked up from germline, CDR1 is SGHNT and CDR2 is YYREEE (reference sequence). The CDR3 DNA reads TGTGCCAGCAGCTTGGACAGGGCGGCGGTTTACGAGCAGTACTTC. It encodes CASSLDRAAVYEQYF.